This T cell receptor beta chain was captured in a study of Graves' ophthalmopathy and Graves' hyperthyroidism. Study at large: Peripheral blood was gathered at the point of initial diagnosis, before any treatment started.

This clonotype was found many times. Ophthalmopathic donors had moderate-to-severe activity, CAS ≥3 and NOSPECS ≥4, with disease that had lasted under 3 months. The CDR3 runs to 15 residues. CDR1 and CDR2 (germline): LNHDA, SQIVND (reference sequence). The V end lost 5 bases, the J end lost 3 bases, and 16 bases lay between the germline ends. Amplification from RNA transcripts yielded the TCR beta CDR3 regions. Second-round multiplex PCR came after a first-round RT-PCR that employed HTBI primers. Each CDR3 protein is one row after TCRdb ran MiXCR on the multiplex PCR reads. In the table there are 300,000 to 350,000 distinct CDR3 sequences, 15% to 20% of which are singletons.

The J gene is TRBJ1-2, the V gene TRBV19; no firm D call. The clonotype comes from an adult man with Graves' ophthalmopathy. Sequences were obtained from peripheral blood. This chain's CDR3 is CASSLSSRTYYGYTF. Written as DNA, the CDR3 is TGTGCCAGTAGTCTCAGCTCGAGGACGTACTATGGCTACACCTTC.